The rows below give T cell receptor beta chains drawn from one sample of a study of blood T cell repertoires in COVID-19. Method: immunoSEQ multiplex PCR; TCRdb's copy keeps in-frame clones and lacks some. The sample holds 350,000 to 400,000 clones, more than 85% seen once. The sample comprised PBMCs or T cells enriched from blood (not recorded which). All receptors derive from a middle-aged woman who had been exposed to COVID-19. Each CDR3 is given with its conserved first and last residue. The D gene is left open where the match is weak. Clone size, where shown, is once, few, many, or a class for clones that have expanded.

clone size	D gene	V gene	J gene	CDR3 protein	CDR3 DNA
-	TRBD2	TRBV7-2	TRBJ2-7	CASSLYASSRGGTDYEQYF	TGTGCCAGCAGCTTATATGCTTCATCTCGCGGGGGAACGGACTACGAGCAGTACTTC
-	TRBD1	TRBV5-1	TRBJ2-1	CASSAWTGEVNEQFF	TGCGCCAGCAGCGCCTGGACAGGGGAGGTCAATGAGCAGTTCTTC
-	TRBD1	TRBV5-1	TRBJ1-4	CASSWVGGQGNEKLFF	TGCGCCAGCAGCTGGGTCGGGGGACAGGGGAATGAAAAACTGTTTTTT
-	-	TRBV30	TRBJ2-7	CAWSAQGYEQYF	TGTGCCTGGAGTGCCCAGGGCTACGAGCAGTACTTC
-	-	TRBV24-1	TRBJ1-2	CATSDDRYGYTF	TGTGCCACCAGTGATGACAGGTATGGCTACACCTTC
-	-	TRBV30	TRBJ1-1	CAWSVRAGDTEAFF	TGTGCCTGGAGTGTAAGGGCAGGGGATACTGAAGCTTTCTTT
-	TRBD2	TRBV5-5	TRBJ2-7	CASSSSSGGPSYEQYF	TGTGCCAGCAGCTCCTCCAGCGGGGGGCCCTCCTACGAGCAGTACTTC
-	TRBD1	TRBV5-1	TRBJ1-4	CASTRDRGWGEKLFF	TGCGCCAGCACAAGGGACAGGGGTTGGGGTGAAAAACTGTTTTTT
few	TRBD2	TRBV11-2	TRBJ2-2	CASSSSGLNTGELFF	TGTGCCAGCAGCTCTAGCGGGCTTAACACCGGGGAGCTGTTTTTT
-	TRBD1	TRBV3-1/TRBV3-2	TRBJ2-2	CASSRLGQGAGELFF	TGTGCCAGCAGCCGATTGGGACAGGGGGCCGGGGAGCTGTTTTTT
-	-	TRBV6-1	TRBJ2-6	CASSAFSRGSGANVLTF	TGTGCCAGCAGTGCTTTTTCGAGAGGATCTGGGGCCAACGTCCTGACTTTC
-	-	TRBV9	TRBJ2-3	CASSVALGGRSLDTQYF	TGTGCCAGCAGCGTAGCTCTGGGTGGGAGGTCGCTAGATACGCAGTATTTT
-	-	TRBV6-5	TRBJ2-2	CASSYLGSPAGELFF	TGTGCCAGCAGTTACCTCGGGAGTCCGGCCGGGGAGCTGTTTTTT
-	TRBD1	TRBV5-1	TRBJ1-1	CASSEGTGPNTEAFF	TGCGCCAGCAGCGAGGGGACAGGGCCTAACACTGAAGCTTTCTTT
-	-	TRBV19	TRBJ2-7	CASSPAGTKEQYF	TGTGCCAGTAGCCCTGCCGGGACAAAAGAGCAGTACTTC
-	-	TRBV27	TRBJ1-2	CASSPRTVSYGYTF	TGTGCCAGCAGTCCCCGGACAGTCTCCTATGGCTACACCTTC
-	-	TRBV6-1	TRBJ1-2	CASSELIGTGYTF	TGTGCCAGCAGTGAATTGATCGGGACAGGCTACACCTTC
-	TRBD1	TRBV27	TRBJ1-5	CASSPDKGTGGPYVSRSQHF	TGTGCCAGCAGTCCTGACAAGGGGACAGGGGGACCTTATGTCTCTCGGTCCCAGCATTTT
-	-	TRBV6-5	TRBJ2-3	CASSYLLATDTQYF	TGTGCCAGCAGTTATCTACTAGCAACAGATACGCAGTATTTT
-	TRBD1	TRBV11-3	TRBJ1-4	CASSRTGNEKLFF	TGTGCCAGCAGCCGGACAGGGAATGAAAAACTGTTTTTT
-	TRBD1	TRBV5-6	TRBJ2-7	CASSSLPGQGRSYEQYF	TGTGCCAGCAGCTCCCTACCGGGACAGGGGAGATCCTACGAGCAGTACTTC
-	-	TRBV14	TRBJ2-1	CASSNTLDGAQFF	TGTGCCAGCAGCAACACCCTAGACGGTGCGCAGTTCTTC
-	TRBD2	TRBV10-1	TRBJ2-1	CASMGSGAYNEQFF	TGCGCCAGCATGGGGAGCGGGGCATACAATGAGCAGTTCTTC
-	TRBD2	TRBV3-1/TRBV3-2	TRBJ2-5	CASSQRGGAQYF	TGTGCCAGCAGCCAACGGGGGGGGGCCCAGTACTTC
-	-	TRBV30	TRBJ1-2	CAGGLYGYTF	TGTGCAGGGGGATTATATGGCTACACCTTC
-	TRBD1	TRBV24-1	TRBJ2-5	CATSKGALQETQYF	TGTGCCACCAGTAAGGGGGCCCTACAAGAGACCCAGTACTTC
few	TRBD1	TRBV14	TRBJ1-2	CASSQGQGGLYGYTF	TGTGCCAGCAGCCAAGGACAGGGGGGACTCTATGGCTACACCTTC
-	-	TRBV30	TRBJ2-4	CAWRKGGSGDIQYF	TGTGCCTGGCGCAAGGGGGGGAGCGGGGACATTCAGTACTTC
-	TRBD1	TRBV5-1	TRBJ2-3	CASRVWDSHTDTQYF	TGCGCCAGTAGGGTCTGGGACAGCCACACAGATACGCAGTATTTT
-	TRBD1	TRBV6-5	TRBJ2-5	CASSRDRDETQYF	TGTGCCAGCAGTCGGGACAGGGACGAGACCCAGTACTTC
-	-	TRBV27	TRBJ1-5	CASSQLGSNQPQHF	TGTGCCAGCAGCCAGCTCGGGAGCAATCAGCCCCAGCATTTT
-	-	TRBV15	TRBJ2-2	CATTPSDGYTGELFF	TGTGCCACAACCCCCAGCGACGGATACACCGGGGAGCTGTTTTTT
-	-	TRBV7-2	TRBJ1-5	CASSYTWTPDQPQHF	TGTGCCAGCAGCTATACTTGGACACCTGATCAGCCCCAGCATTTT
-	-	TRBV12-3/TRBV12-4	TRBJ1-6	CASREYRDSPLHF	TGTGCCAGCAGGGAATACAGGGACTCACCCCTCCACTTT
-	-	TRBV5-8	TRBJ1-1	CASSSLGSEAFF	TGTGCCAGCAGCTCCCTGGGCTCTGAAGCTTTCTTT
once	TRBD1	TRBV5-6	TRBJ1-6	CASSLRDRGTLHF	TGTGCCAGCAGCCTCCGGGACAGGGGCACCCTCCACTTT
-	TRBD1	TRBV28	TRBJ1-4	CASSLSGVGQEGLFF	TGTGCCAGCAGTTTGAGTGGGGTAGGACAGGAGGGACTGTTTTTT
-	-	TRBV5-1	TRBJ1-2	CASRGDPGWNYGYTF	TGCGCCAGCAGGGGAGACCCCGGATGGAACTATGGCTACACCTTC
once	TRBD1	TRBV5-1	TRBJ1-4	CASTRQGQTNEKLFF	TGCGCCAGCACTCGACAGGGCCAAACTAATGAAAAACTGTTTTTT
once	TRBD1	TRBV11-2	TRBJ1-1	CASSPGTALEAFF	TGTGCCAGCAGCCCAGGGACAGCCCTTGAAGCTTTCTTT
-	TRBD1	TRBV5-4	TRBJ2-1	CASSQGQGDEQFF	TGTGCCAGCAGCCAAGGACAGGGTGATGAGCAGTTCTTC
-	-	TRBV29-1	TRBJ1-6	CSVELEGEAPLHF	TGCAGCGTTGAACTGGAAGGGGAAGCCCCCCTCCACTTT
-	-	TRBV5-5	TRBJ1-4	CASSSYQGSGEKLFF	TGTGCCAGCAGCTCATATCAGGGTTCCGGTGAAAAACTGTTTTTT
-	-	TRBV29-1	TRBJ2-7	CSVEGLWTQPYEQYF	TGCAGCGTTGAAGGTTTGTGGACACAGCCCTACGAGCAGTACTTC
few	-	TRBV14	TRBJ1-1	CASTLLGATEAFF	TGTGCCAGCACCCTTTTGGGGGCGACTGAAGCTTTCTTT
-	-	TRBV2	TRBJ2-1	CASSLGGGGMGYNEQFF	TGTGCCAGCAGTCTCGGCGGAGGCGGGATGGGGTACAATGAGCAGTTCTTC
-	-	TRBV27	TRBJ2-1	CASLSWGDDEQFF	TGTGCCAGCCTAAGCTGGGGAGATGATGAGCAATTCTTC
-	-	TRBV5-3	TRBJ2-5	CARSPHPKTGIYQETQYF	TGTGCCAGAAGCCCCCACCCGAAGACAGGAATCTACCAAGAGACCCAGTACTTC
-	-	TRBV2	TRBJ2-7	CASRWDNSYEQYF	TGTGCCAGCAGATGGGACAATTCCTACGAGCAGTACTTC